The entry below describes one T cell receptor (beta chain). The data belong to a study of T cell changes during pregnancy in multiple sclerosis. The ends were cut back, 3 bases at V and 2 bases at J, with 17 bases in the middle. This CDR3 has 16 amino acids. The germline V gene has CDR1 MGHRA and CDR2 YSYEKL. TCRdb's table, derived via immunoSEQ multiplex PCR, lists solely in-frame clones and lacks some. The sample shows approximately 85,000 clones, over 90% of them seen only once. This TCR came from a female donor with multiple sclerosis, enrolled in a pregnancy study. The chain combines TRBV4-1 with TRBJ2-7, with a possible D match to TRBD2 (5 bases). The material sequenced was peripheral blood, taken in the third trimester of pregnancy. The CDR3 sequence is CASSHPSTGSPYEQYF. The DNA of the CDR3 is TGCGCCAGCAGCCACCCCTCTACGGGGAGCCCCTACGAGCAGTACTTC.